This TCR beta chain came from a study of Graves' ophthalmopathy and Graves' hyperthyroidism. The CDR3 contains 17 residues. Germline V lookup: CDR1 LNHNV, CDR2 YYDKDF (reference sequence). V lost 0 bases and J lost 3, with 14 bases in between. RNA transcripts yielded amplified TCR beta CDR3 regions. Second-round multiplex PCR came after first-round RT-PCR with HTBI primers. TCRdb redid the calling of the multiplex PCR reads with MiXCR, one entry per CDR3 protein. The sample includes around 660,000 distinct CDR3 sequences, roughly 39% of them seen just once. This clonotype has a handful of counts. The sequence came from an adult man with Graves' ophthalmopathy. The sequenced sample was peripheral blood. The rearrangement links TRBV15 to TRBJ2-2; no definite D call. The CDR3 loop is CATSRDRLRADTGELFF. The CDR3 coding sequence is TGTGCCACCAGCAGAGACCGCCTTCGGGCGGACACCGGGGAGCTGTTTTTT.